The clone carrying this T cell receptor (beta chain) came up a few times. Antigen unknown. V lost 6 bases to trimming and J lost 2 bases, with 14 bases between them. There are 14 residues in the CDR3. Germline V gene sequence: CDR1 SNHLY, CDR2 FYNNEI. The record originates from a study of shared clonotypes between healthy human individuals. Replicate sorted-subset PCRs were loaded with 150 to 200 ng DNA, 30,000 or so T cell genomes. Only in-frame clones appear in the TCRdb table, and some are missing; sequencing was by immunoSEQ multiplex PCR. This table holds some 790,000 clones, roughly 72% found once. Findings and limits, study-wide: It was the few donors that limited the genetic and exposure-history diversity represented. Against clonotypes common to all four donors, non-shared ones had lower generation probabilities. Across subsets, estimated richness was generally greater for naive than for memory populations.

The chain couples TRBV2 to TRBJ2-7; D not certain. Sequenced material: memory CD4+ T cells sorted from blood. Regarding subset: CD45RA-negative fraction. The receptor's source is a woman younger than 45 in good health. The CDR3: CASSHPMRPYEQYF. The DNA for the CDR3 is TGTGCCAGCAGCCATCCCATGAGGCCCTACGAGCAGTACTTC.